Shown below are 28 T cell receptor beta chains from a single sample sequenced in a study of neoadjuvant nivolumab and ipilimumab in lung cancer. Sequencing used immunoSEQ multiplex PCR; TCRdb keeps in-frame clones, though not all of them. The sample holds about 30,000 clones, 92% seen once. The sample consisted of peripheral blood, taken after neoadjuvant nivolumab, alone or with ipilimumab, at or shortly before surgery. The receptors derive from an adult with non-small cell lung cancer.

The chain recombines TRBV18 with TRBJ2-1; unclear D gene. This CDR3 region has 12 residues. Germline CDR1 is KGHSH and CDR2 is LQKENI. V lost 6 bases and J lost 2, with 5 bases in between. The CDR3 region is CASSPPYNEQFF. The CDR3 DNA follows: TGTGCCAGCTCCCCCCCCTACAATGAGCAGTTCTTC. Drawing the rest from reference TRBV18 and TRBJ2-1, the complete variable domain is NAGVMQNPRHLVRRRGQEARLRCSPMKGHSHVYWYRQLPEEGLKFMVYLQKENIIDESGMPKERFSAEFPKEGPSILRIQQVVRGDSAAYFCASSPPYNEQFFGPGTRLTVL.

The chain uses TRBV10-3 and TRBJ2-7; tentative D call: TRBD1 (5 bases). CDR1 and CDR2 (germline): ENHRY, SYGVKD. This CDR3 is 14 amino acids long. V was trimmed by 4 bases and J by 3 bases, leaving 13 bases between them. CDR3 amino acids: CAISADSEIYEQYF. The CDR3 bases are TGTGCCATCAGTGCAGACAGCGAAATCTACGAGCAGTACTTC.

V is TRBV11-2 and J is TRBJ1-1; D possibly corresponds to TRBD1 (6 bases). Germline CDR1 reads SGHAT; CDR2 reads FQNNGV. V dropped 5 bases and J dropped 5 bases, with 18 bases sitting between them. This CDR3 is 15 amino acids long. The CDR3 region has the DNA TGTGCCAGCAGCCAAACGGACGGGGGCTGGACTGAAGCTTTCTTT. It translates to CASSQTDGGWTEAFF.

The V and J genes are TRBV7-8 and TRBJ2-7, with 9 bases aligning to TRBD2. Germline assignment: CDR1 SGHVS and CDR2 FQNEAQ. Trimming at V came to 5 bases and at J to 0 bases, leaving 8 bases not matched to a gene. This CDR3 has 16 amino acids. The CDR3 sequence is CASSPLLAGSSYEQYF. The CDR3 DNA follows: TGTGCCAGCAGCCCCCTTCTAGCGGGAAGCTCCTACGAGCAGTACTTC.

This chain joins TRBV5-1 and TRBJ2-7, with 8 bases fitting TRBD2. Germline assignment: CDR1 SGHRS and CDR2 YFSETQ. CDR3 length equals 14 residues. The V segment lost 0 bases and the J segment 6 bases; nucleotides outside the gene matches: 5. This CDR3 is CASSLGLASAEQYF. DNA of the CDR3: TGCGCCAGCAGCTTGGGACTAGCGTCTGCCGAGCAGTACTTC.

The chain recombines TRBV9 with TRBJ2-2; D gene unclear. V was shortened by 0 bases and J by 6 bases, with 9 bases between the two germline ends. This CDR3 spans 14 amino acids. The germline V gene has CDR1 SGDLS and CDR2 YYNGEE. DNA for the CDR3: TGTGCCAGCAGCGTAGCGTCTGGGGCCGGGGAGCTGTTTTTT. Amino acids: CASSVASGAGELFF.

The chain recombines TRBV7-5 with TRBJ2-5. TRBV7-5 is a pseudogene segment. The CDR3 covers 20 residues. DNA of the CDR3: TGTGTCAGAAGCTCCACCCGGTGGGCCCCCGGGGGCGGCAGTAAAGAGACCCAGTACTTC. It specifies CVRSSTRWAPGGGSKETQYF.

This chain uses TRBV27 with TRBJ2-3; D not certain. Trimming stripped 3 bases from V and 1 base from J, with 8 bases between. The CDR3 consists of 14 residues. Germline V CDR1 and CDR2: MNHEY, SMNVEV (reference sequence). Here the CDR3 reads CASSFGFGTDTQYF. The CDR3, as DNA: TGTGCCAGCAGTTTTGGGTTCGGCACAGATACGCAGTATTTT.

The chain links TRBV27 to TRBJ2-7; 7 nucleotides align to TRBD2. The CDR3 spans 14 residues. Trimming removed 3 bases from V and 5 bases from J; junction bases left unmatched: 7. The germline V gene encodes CDR1 MNHEY and CDR2 SMNVEV (reference sequence). CDR3 sequence reads: CASSLGAGRHEQYF. In DNA form, the CDR3 reads TGTGCCAGCAGTTTGGGAGCGGGAAGGCACGAGCAGTACTTC.

The V gene is TRBV18, the J gene TRBJ2-6; no reliable D call. Trimming stripped 0 bases from V and 2 bases from J, with 11 bases between. The germline gives CDR1 KGHSH, CDR2 LQKENI. The CDR3 extends over 17 amino acids. The CDR3 protein is CASSPPAGSAGANVLTF. The CDR3 bases are TGTGCCAGCTCACCACCGGCTGGTAGTGCTGGGGCCAACGTCCTGACTTTC.

This chain connects TRBV4-1 to TRBJ2-7; D unresolved. The CDR3 length is 17 residues. Deletions cut 1 base from V and 3 bases from J, with 19 bases between. Germline-derived CDR1 and CDR2 are MGHRA and YSYEKL. This chain's CDR3 is CASSQVVDGPLSYEQYF. CDR3 nucleotides: TGCGCCAGCAGCCAAGTGGTAGATGGTCCCCTAAGCTACGAGCAGTACTTC.

The genes are TRBV5-5 and TRBJ2-2; TRBD2 is a possible D gene (6 bases). Germline V CDR1 and CDR2: SGHKS, YYEKEE (reference sequence). This CDR3 region has 15 residues. The V and J ends lost 0 bases and 2 bases respectively, with 8 bases between them. The CDR3 sequence: CASSLVAVNTGELFF. Written as DNA, the CDR3 is TGTGCCAGCAGCTTGGTAGCGGTCAACACCGGGGAGCTGTTTTTT. Full variable domain (missing parts from reference TRBV5-5 and TRBJ2-2): DAGVTQSPTHLIKTRGQQVTLRCSPISGHKSVSWYQQVLGQGPQFIFQYYEKEERGRGNFPDRFSARQFPNYSSELNVNALLLGDSALYLCASSLVAVNTGELFFGEGSRLTVL.

This clone has just one count. Written as DNA, the CDR3 is TGTGCCAGCACCCAAAGACCGGGTGGGGAGACCCAGTACTTC. The encoded protein is CASTQRPGGETQYF. The chain employs TRBV2 and TRBJ2-5; D is undetermined. Germline CDR1 SNHLY, CDR2 FYNNEI. The V gene lost 7 bases and the J gene lost 5 bases, with 17 bases spanning the gap. The CDR3 extends over 14 amino acids.

The chain employs TRBV6-1 and TRBJ2-2, with D unclear. V dropped 0 bases and J dropped 4 bases, with 6 bases sitting between them. CDR1 MNHNS and CDR2 SASEGT come from the germline V gene. The CDR3 totals 14 residues. In nucleotides, the CDR3 is TGTGCCAGCAGTGAAGCTGACGGCACCGGGGAGCTGTTTTTT. Translation: CASSEADGTGELFF.

This rearrangement joins TRBV6-5 to TRBJ1-1; D not resolved. Germline V gene lookup returns CDR1 MNHEY and CDR2 SVGAGI. Between the trimmed V and J ends, which lost 3 bases and 1 base, there was a span of 12 bases. CDR3 length: 15 amino acids. The CDR3 reads CASSYKGSWNTEAFF. The CDR3 region has the DNA TGTGCCAGCAGTTATAAGGGTTCGTGGAACACTGAAGCTTTCTTT.

The genes are TRBV6-1 and TRBJ1-5; weak D call: TRBD1 (6 bases). The CDR3 has 13 amino acids. Germline CDR1 and CDR2: MNHNS and SASEGT. V was cut by 8 bases and J by 4 bases, with 12 bases left in between. In nucleotides, the CDR3 is TGTGCCAGCGGGGACATCCGAAATCAGCCCCAGCATTTT. Amino acid sequence: CASGDIRNQPQHF.

This clone came up once. V usage is TRBV7-2 and J usage is TRBJ2-3, with D hard to call. Germline CDR1 is SGHTA and CDR2 is FQGNSA. V lost 5 bases, J lost 9 bases, and 12 bases lay in between. The CDR3 is 12 residues long. This chain's CDR3 is CASSPQRKTQYF. CDR3 nucleotides: TGTGCCAGCAGCCCCCAGAGAAAGACGCAGTATTTT.

V and J are TRBV19 and TRBJ2-7, with 10 bases aligning to TRBD1. V was pared by 5 bases and J by 5 bases, with 9 bases of the junction left unmatched. The CDR3 spans 15 residues. Looked up from germline, CDR1 is LNHDA and CDR2 is SQIVND (reference sequence). Here the CDR3 DNA reads TGTGCCAGTAGTGACAGGGGGCTTATTTTCGACGAGCAGTACTTC. Protein product: CASSDRGLIFDEQYF.

This clone appeared once. The chain carries TRBV29-1 and TRBJ2-1, with D unclear. Germline loops: CDR1 SQVTM, CDR2 ANQGSEA. Trimming left V 4 bases short and J 1 base short, with 8 bases between. The CDR3 has 13 residues. The CDR3, as DNA: TGCAGCGTTGCCCGAGGTTCCTACAATGAGCAGTTCTTC. Translation gives CSVARGSYNEQFF.

The V and J genes are TRBV27 and TRBJ1-1, with D tentatively TRBD1 (6 bases). CDR1 is MNHEY and CDR2 is SMNVEV in the germline V gene (reference sequence). Trimming cost V 8 bases and J 11 bases, with 18 bases left between them. There are 12 residues in the CDR3. CDR3 loop: CASFARGGGAFF. The CDR3 nucleotides read TGTGCCAGCTTCGCCCGGGGGGGCGGCGCTTTCTTT.

The V and J genes are TRBV19 and TRBJ2-7; 8 bases match TRBD1. This CDR3 comprises 15 residues. Germline CDR1 is LNHDA and CDR2 is SQIVND (reference sequence). V lost 6 bases and J lost 3; bases outside the gene matches: 10. CDR3 nucleotide sequence: TGTGCCAGTAGCGAGATAGCCGGGACAGGCTACGAGCAGTACTTC. Its protein is CASSEIAGTGYEQYF. The full variable domain, with the rest looked up from reference TRBV19 and TRBJ2-7, is DGGITQSPKYLFRKEGQNVTLSCEQNLNHDAMYWYRQDPGQGLRLIYYSQIVNDFQKGDIAEGYSVSREKKESFPLTVTSAQKNPTAFYLCASSEIAGTGYEQYFGPGTRLTVT.

The rearrangement uses TRBV5-4 and TRBJ2-7; D is uncertain. CDR3 length equals 11 residues. From germline, CDR1 is SGHNT and CDR2 YYREEE (reference sequence). Trimming shortened V by 0 bases and J by 3 bases, and 1 base separated the two germline ends. As DNA, the CDR3 is TGTGCCAGCAGCTTGGACTACGAGCAGTACTTC. Protein: CASSLDYEQYF.

The chain joins TRBV5-1 to TRBJ2-2; possibly TRBD1 for D (5 bases). Germline CDR1 is SGHRS and CDR2 is YFSETQ. The CDR3 length is 16 residues. Trimming removed 4 bases from V and 3 bases from J, with 16 bases in between. CDR3: CASSPPRATYTGELFF. For the CDR3, the DNA is TGCGCCAGCAGCCCTCCCAGGGCGACTTACACCGGGGAGCTGTTTTTT.

The rearrangement joins TRBV27 to TRBJ1-2; 8 bases line up with TRBD1. Trimming took 5 bases from V and 1 from J; bases not matched to a gene: 12. The CDR3 length is 17 residues. From germline, CDR1 is MNHEY and CDR2 SMNVEV (reference sequence). CDR3 DNA sequence: TGTGCCAGCAGTAAGACTTCTGGACAGGGCCTTAACTATGGCTACACCTTC. This translates into CASSKTSGQGLNYGYTF.

The rearrangement uses TRBV27 and TRBJ2-2; D uncertain. The CDR3 length is 14 residues. The V and J ends lost 6 bases and 5 bases respectively, with 13 bases between them. Germline values: CDR1 MNHEY, CDR2 SMNVEV (reference sequence). The CDR3 sequence: CASSLTGYTGELFF. For the CDR3, the DNA is TGTGCCAGCAGCCTGACGGGTTATACCGGGGAGCTGTTTTTT.

CDR3 sequence (DNA): TGTGCCAGCAGTGGAGCGAACAGGGACCAGACCTACAATGAGCAGTTCTTC. Translation: CASSGANRDQTYNEQFF. V and J are TRBV6-1 and TRBJ2-1; D might be TRBD1 (6 bases). V was cut by 4 bases and J by 2 bases, with 18 bases left in between. This CDR3 region has 17 residues. Germline loops: CDR1 MNHNS, CDR2 SASEGT.

V gene TRBV5-4 combines with J gene TRBJ1-5, with D hard to call. The CDR3 has 12 amino acids. V lost 4 bases and J 9 bases, leaving 11 bases between the germline ends. Germline lookup yields CDR1 SGHNT and CDR2 YYREEE (reference sequence). The CDR3 reads CASSLEVGPQHF. Written as DNA, the CDR3 is TGTGCCAGCAGCCTGGAGGTTGGGCCCCAGCATTTT.

The chain joins TRBV25-1 to TRBJ1-2; D is possibly TRBD1 (6 bases). The V gene's germline CDR1 is MGHDK and CDR2 SYGVNS. This CDR3 is built from 15 residues. V was trimmed by 3 bases and J by 2 bases, leaving 13 bases between them. The CDR3 protein is CASSDWGRPNYGYTF. CDR3 bases: TGTGCCAGCAGTGATTGGGGGCGCCCAAACTATGGCTACACCTTC.